The 28 T cell receptor beta chains in this list originate from one sample, sequenced in a study of early T cells in non-severe SARS-CoV-2 infection. TCRdb reprocessed the 5' RACE reads via MiXCR and lists one record per CDR3 protein. The table records tens of thousands of distinct CDR3 sequences, roughly 16% of them present only once. Sample: whole blood. Receptors originate from an adult who was a healthcare worker with PCR-confirmed SARS-CoV-2 infection or an uninfected control (not recorded which).

The table lists this clonotype with many counts. V gene TRBV4-2 combines with J gene TRBJ1-5, with 7 bases lining up with TRBD1. Trimming took 4 bases from V and 6 from J; bases not matched to a gene: 12. The CDR3 has 16 residues. CDR1 and CDR2 (germline): LGHNA, YNFKEQ. The CDR3 here is CASSPRTGEVIQPQHF. The CDR3 DNA reads as TGTGCCAGCAGCCCCCGAACAGGGGAGGTGATTCAGCCCCAGCATTTT.

Written as DNA, the CDR3 is TGTGCCAGCAGTTCTCCCGGGGGCGGAGAGACCCAGTACTTC. Translation gives CASSSPGGGETQYF. The chain uses TRBV28 and TRBJ2-5, with D perhaps given as TRBD1 or TRBD2 (6 bases each). CDR1 and CDR2 from the germline V gene are MDHEN and SYDVKM. Trimming removed 4 bases at V and 4 bases at J, with 13 bases between. The CDR3 extends over 14 amino acids.

This clonotype has a handful of counts. The J gene is TRBJ2-1, the V gene TRBV7-6, with TRBD2 matching 10 bases. This CDR3 is built from 16 residues. Germline V gene data show CDR1 as SGHVS and CDR2 as FNYEAQ. Germline trimming cut 1 base from V and 4 bases from J; bases unmatched to any gene: 4. CDR3 protein: CASSLEASGRYNEQFF. DNA of the CDR3: TGTGCCAGCAGCTTAGAGGCTAGCGGGAGATACAATGAGCAGTTCTTC.

As regards this clonotype: A much larger clone differs by one base, so this may be a read error. The chain has TRBV28 and TRBJ1-1, with D possibly being TRBD1 (5 bases). This CDR3 contains 14 residues. The germline CDR1 and CDR2 sequences are MDHEN and SYDVKM. The CDR3 nucleotides are TGTGCCAGCAGTTTCCAGGGAGGACGGACTGAAGTTTTCTTT. This translates into CASSFQGGRTEVFF. The full variable domain, with the rest looked up from reference TRBV28 and TRBJ1-1, is DVKVTQSSRYLVKRTGEKVFLECVQDMDHENMFWYRQDPGLGLRLIYFSYDVKMKEKGDIPEGYSVSREKKERFSLILESASTNQTSMYLCASSFQGGRTEVFFGQGTRLTVV.

The gene calls are TRBV29-1 and TRBJ1-1, with D unresolved. Germline V gene lookup returns CDR1 SQVTM and CDR2 ANQGSEA. V was shortened by 4 bases and J by 7 bases, with 10 bases between the two germline ends. This CDR3 has 11 amino acids. CDR3: CSVGFPGEAFF. The CDR3 DNA reads as TGCAGCGTTGGATTTCCGGGTGAAGCTTTCTTT. Using reference TRBV29-1 and TRBJ1-1 for the parts outside the CDR3, the full variable domain is SAVISQKPSRDICQRGTSLTIQCQVDSQVTMMFWYRQQPGQSLTLIATANQGSEATYESGFVIDKFPISRPNLTFSTLTVSNMSPEDSSIYLCSVGFPGEAFFGQGTRLTVV.

The chain recombines TRBV12-3 or TRBV12-4 with TRBJ2-5; TRBD2 aligns across 10 bases. The CDR3 length is 17 residues. J lost 3 bases, V lost 7 bases, and 14 bases had no gene match. This CDR3 reads CASTEPGLAPLKETQYF. The CDR3 DNA follows: TGTGCCAGCACTGAACCGGGACTAGCGCCATTAAAAGAGACCCAGTACTTC.

The rearrangement links TRBV20-1 to TRBJ1-1; no clear D gene. Per the germline V gene, CDR1 is DFQATT and CDR2 is SNEGSKA (reference sequence). The V end lost 3 bases, the J end lost 1 base, and 9 bases lay between the germline ends. The CDR3 covers 13 residues. CDR3 sequence reads: CSASGVENTEAFF. CDR3 bases: TGCAGTGCTAGTGGGGTGGAGAACACTGAAGCTTTCTTT.

This chain connects TRBV27 to TRBJ2-7; D is undetermined. Germline CDR1 is MNHEY and CDR2 is SMNVEV (reference sequence). V was shortened by 5 bases and J by 1 base, with 12 bases between the two germline ends. CDR3 length: 14 amino acids. The DNA for the CDR3 is TGTGCCAGCAGTCCCTCCGGGCCATCCTACGAGCAGTACTTC. Its protein product is CASSPSGPSYEQYF.

This clonotype was counted at least ten times. The CDR3: CASSFQGGRNTEAFF. Here the CDR3 DNA reads TGTGCCAGCAGCTTCCAGGGGGGCCGGAACACTGAAGCTTTCTTT. The chain is built from TRBV7-2 and TRBJ1-1, with 7 bases matching TRBD1. Germline V lookup: CDR1 SGHTA, CDR2 FQGNSA. The V and J ends lost 3 bases and 1 base, in that order; junction bases with no gene match: 5. The CDR3 has 15 residues.

The table lists this clonotype with a few counts. The chain employs TRBV29-1 and TRBJ2-1; TRBD1 might be the D (6 bases). V was pared by 7 bases and J by 4 bases, with 17 bases between. There are 14 residues in the CDR3. CDR1 is SQVTM, CDR2 ANQGSEA, per germline. DNA of the CDR3: TGCAGCGGGGGGCCCGGGACCCGATACAATGAGCAGTTCTTC. Protein sequence: CSGGPGTRYNEQFF.

V is TRBV7-8 and J is TRBJ2-7; D not resolved. The CDR3 length is 12 residues. Germline loops: CDR1 SGHVS, CDR2 FQNEAQ. V dropped 2 bases and J dropped 7 bases, with 9 bases sitting between them. The CDR3 reads CASSLIQREQYF. The CDR3 DNA sequence: TGTGCCAGCAGCTTAATTCAACGGGAGCAGTACTTC.

In this sample, this clonotype turned up a few times. The V and J genes are TRBV4-2 and TRBJ1-2; 7 nucleotides align to TRBD1. The length of the CDR3 is 15 residues. CDR1 and CDR2 (germline): LGHNA, YNFKEQ. The trim removed 4 bases at V and 4 bases at J, leaving 9 bases unmatched. Here the CDR3 DNA reads TGTGCCAGCAGCCGAACAGGGGAGGCGAGCTATGGCTACACCTTC. Translating gives CASSRTGEASYGYTF.

This chain joins TRBV3-1 and TRBJ2-3; the D is unclear. V lost 3 bases and J 1 base, leaving 14 bases between the germline ends. From germline, CDR1 is LGHDT and CDR2 YNNKEL (reference sequence). The CDR3 length is 16 residues. For the CDR3, the DNA is TGTGCCAGCAGCCATCGGACCTCCTTCGGCACAGATACGCAGTATTTT. Its protein product is CASSHRTSFGTDTQYF.

DNA for the CDR3: TGTGCCAGCAGTCCAGGGGGACAAAGAATTTACGAGCAGTACTTC. The encoded protein is CASSPGGQRIYEQYF. The genes are TRBV12-3 or TRBV12-4 and TRBJ2-7; 7 bases line up with TRBD1. The ends lost 5 bases at V and 4 bases at J; junction bases unmatched: 11. The CDR3 is 15 amino acids.

This sequence joins TRBV6-2 or TRBV6-3 and TRBJ2-3; the D call may be TRBD1 or TRBD2 (5 bases each). The CDR3 has 14 residues. The V gene's germline CDR1 is MNHEY and CDR2 SVGEGT. Trimming took 6 bases from V and 1 from J, leaving 11 bases between them. CDR3 bases: TGTGCCAGCAGGGATGGGGGTCGCACAGATACGCAGTATTTT. Protein: CASRDGGRTDTQYF.

This clonotype was picked up a small number of times. The chain uses TRBV6-6 and TRBJ1-4, with a possible D match to TRBD1 (6 bases). The germline gives CDR1 MNHNY, CDR2 SVGAGI (reference sequence). The V and J ends lost 6 bases and 5 bases respectively, with 16 bases between them. This CDR3 spans 15 amino acids. The CDR3 loop reads CASRLQGTKNEKLFF. As DNA, the CDR3 is TGTGCCAGCAGGTTGCAGGGGACCAAGAATGAAAAACTGTTTTTT.

This clonotype turned up a few times. At one end, the junction sequence differs from germline, possibly due to a read error. The chain uses TRBV7-7 and TRBJ2-5, with TRBD2 as a possible D gene (5 bases). CDR3 size: 13 residues. Germline lookup yields CDR1 SSHAT and CDR2 FNYEAQ (reference sequence). This chain's CDR3 is CASSLGSEETQYF. The CDR3 coding sequence is TGTGCTAGCAGCTTAGGGAGTGAAGAGACCCAGTACTTC.

This clonotype was picked up a small number of times. The J gene is TRBJ2-3, the V gene TRBV11-3, with 7 bases that match TRBD2. This CDR3 region has 17 residues. Germline assignment: CDR1 SGHNT and CDR2 YENEEA. Trimming cost V 0 bases and J 2 bases; bases outside gene matches: 8. Here the CDR3 reads CASSLEWLADPTDTQYF. The CDR3, as DNA: TGTGCCAGCAGCTTAGAATGGCTAGCGGACCCCACAGATACGCAGTATTTT.

The sample holds many counts of this clonotype. The chain joins TRBV20-1 to TRBJ1-5; D is ambiguous. CDR1 DFQATT and CDR2 SNEGSKA come from the germline V gene (reference sequence). This CDR3 has 10 residues. The germline V and J ends were trimmed by 5 bases and 7 bases, with 6 bases remaining between them. The DNA of the CDR3 is TGCAGTGCTGGGTTCCAGCCCCAGCATTTT. This gives the protein CSAGFQPQHF.

This chain uses TRBV6-5 with TRBJ1-3; tentative D call: TRBD1 (5 bases). The CDR3 contains 15 residues. Trimming removed 2 bases from V and 6 bases from J, with 14 bases in between. The germline V gene encodes CDR1 MNHEY and CDR2 SVGAGI. CDR3 in amino acids: CASSYGSRVENTIYF. As DNA, the CDR3 is TGTGCCAGCAGTTACGGTAGCAGGGTGGAAAACACCATATATTTT.

This clonotype was found a few times. The genes are TRBV5-1 and TRBJ2-7, with 9 bases matching TRBD1. The CDR3 is made up of 15 amino acids. The germline CDR1 and CDR2 sequences are SGHRS and YFSETQ. The J segment lost 5 bases and the V segment lost 5 bases, leaving 11 bases of the junction unmatched. For the CDR3, the DNA is TGCGCCAGCAGTCGAATGGCCACAGGGGGCAACGAGCAGTACTTC. This gives the protein CASSRMATGGNEQYF.

The V and J genes are TRBV11-2 and TRBJ2-1; 9 bases are shared with TRBD1. V shed 4 bases, J shed 1 base, and the junction held 8 bases outside the gene matches. The CDR3 covers 17 residues. Germline CDR1 SGHAT, CDR2 FQNNGV. CDR3 loop: CASSSAVTGGSYNEQFF. The DNA for the CDR3 is TGTGCCAGCAGCTCAGCTGTGACAGGGGGATCCTACAATGAGCAGTTCTTC.

This clonotype was observed a handful of times. The chain employs TRBV6-6 and TRBJ2-7, with a weak D call TRBD2 (7 bases). V lost 5 bases and J 2 bases, leaving 16 bases between the germline ends. CDR1 is MNHNY and CDR2 is SVGAGI in the germline V gene (reference sequence). This CDR3 region has 15 residues. CDR3 nucleotide sequence: TGTGCCAGCAGTAGTAACGGGGGGCCCCCCTACGAGCAGTACTTC. Its protein is CASSSNGGPPYEQYF.

The J gene is TRBJ2-3, the V gene TRBV12-3 or TRBV12-4; 8 bases map to TRBD2. V shed 7 bases, J shed 5 bases, and the junction held 11 bases outside the gene matches. This CDR3 contains 15 residues. The CDR3 bases are TGTGCCAGCATCCGCGGGACTAGGGTTCAAGATACGCAGTATTTT. This codes for CASIRGTRVQDTQYF.

The rearrangement uses TRBV29-1 and TRBJ2-7, with 7 bases that match TRBD1. The CDR3 is 13 residues long. With 5 bases clipped from V and 1 base from J, the junction kept 5 bases outside the gene matches. Per the germline V gene, CDR1 is SQVTM and CDR2 is ANQGSEA. The CDR3 coding sequence is TGCAGCGTTTCCTCAGGGGGTTCCTACGAGCAGTACTTC. The encoded protein is CSVSSGGSYEQYF.

The chain joins TRBV2 to TRBJ2-7; D remains ambiguous. Germline values: CDR1 SNHLY, CDR2 FYNNEI. CDR3 length: 15 amino acids. Trimming left V 5 bases short and J 1 base short, with 15 bases between. DNA for the CDR3: TGTGCCAGCAGTTTTTCACAGTTCCCTTCCTACGAGCAGTACTTC. Residues: CASSFSQFPSYEQYF.

This clonotype was recorded a few times. V and J are TRBV28 and TRBJ1-4; the D is unclear. The CDR3 has 16 residues. The germline V gene has CDR1 MDHEN and CDR2 SYDVKM. V lost 8 bases, J lost 0 bases, and 16 bases lay in between. The CDR3 is CASRSGTAPTNEKLFF. Here the CDR3 DNA reads TGTGCCAGCCGTTCTGGCACAGCACCAACTAATGAAAAACTGTTTTTT.

This clonotype was detected only a few times. The chain couples TRBV28 to TRBJ1-1; D is possibly TRBD1 (6 bases). Germline V gene data show CDR1 as MDHEN and CDR2 as SYDVKM. The V end was cut by 3 bases, the J end by 4 bases, with 15 bases between. This CDR3 is built from 15 residues. The CDR3 region has the DNA TGTGCCAGCAGTTTGAGCACAGGGTTGGGCACTGAAGCTTTCTTT. Its translation is CASSLSTGLGTEAFF.